Each of the 32 T cell receptor beta chains below was sequenced from the same sample in a study of OX40 agonist ivuxolimab in advanced cancers. Repertoires were generated with immunoSEQ multiplex PCR, while TCRdb's copy carries only in-frame clones and drops some. The sample lists roughly 87,000 clones, approximately 91% occurring once. The sequencing here drew on CD4+ or CD8+ T cells sorted from blood, taken in a trial of the OX40 agonist ivuxolimab. These receptors came from an adult with an advanced solid tumor such as melanoma, head and neck, liver or kidney cancer.

This rearrangement joins TRBV6-6 to TRBJ2-5; TRBD2 agrees at 12 bases. CDR1 and CDR2 from the germline V gene are MNHNY and SVGAGI (reference sequence). Unmatched junction bases numbered 1, after V lost 6 bases and J lost 2 bases. There are 14 residues in the CDR3. CDR3 residues: CASRLAGGQETQYF. CDR3 DNA: TGTGCCAGCAGGCTAGCGGGAGGGCAAGAGACCCAGTACTTC.

V usage is TRBV6-1 and J usage is TRBJ1-3; D not resolved. CDR3 size: 16 residues. Germline CDR1 is MNHNS and CDR2 is SASEGT. The V end lost 2 bases, the J end lost 4 bases, and 15 bases lay between the germline ends. CDR3 in DNA: TGTGCCAGCAGTGAATTAATGAGCCCAGGAGGAAACACCATATATTTT. It translates to CASSELMSPGGNTIYF.

In DNA form, the CDR3 reads TGTGCCAGCAGCCCCCCTAATTACAATGAGCAGTTCTTC. This sequence encodes CASSPPNYNEQFF. The V gene is TRBV11-2, the J gene TRBJ2-1; D gene unclear. The germline CDR1 and CDR2 sequences are SGHAT and FQNNGV. The CDR3 consists of 13 residues. Trimming removed 5 bases at V and 4 bases at J, with 9 bases between. The full variable domain, with the rest looked up from reference TRBV11-2 and TRBJ2-1, is EAGVAQSPRYKIIEKRQSVAFWCNPISGHATLYWYQQILGQGPKLLIQFQNNGVVDDSQLPKDRFSAERLKGVDSTLKIQPAKLEDSAVYLCASSPPNYNEQFFGPGTRLTVL.

In its sample, this clone was seen once. This rearrangement joins TRBV5-1 to TRBJ2-5; 11 bases fit TRBD2. J gave up 7 bases and V 3 bases, and 14 bases lay outside the gene matches. CDR3 length equals 17 residues. Germline assignment: CDR1 SGHRS and CDR2 YFSETQ. This chain's CDR3 is CASSSGLAALAGGTQYF. CDR3 DNA sequence: TGCGCCAGCAGCTCGGGACTAGCGGCCCTCGCGGGGGGGACCCAGTACTTC. The entire variable domain, with the rest obtained from reference TRBV5-1 and TRBJ2-5, is as follows: KAGVTQTPRYLIKTRGQQVTLSCSPISGHRSVSWYQQTPGQGLQFLFEYFSETQRNKGNFPGRFSGRQFSNSRSEMNVSTLELGDSALYLCASSSGLAALAGGTQYFGPGTRLLVL.

This clone was recorded once. The chain couples TRBV6-5 to TRBJ2-5; 7 bases map to TRBD2. Looked up from germline, CDR1 is MNHEY and CDR2 is SVGAGI. The V gene end was trimmed by 4 bases and the J gene end by 0 bases; junction bases not matched to a gene: 5. The CDR3 consists of 15 residues. The CDR3 sequence: CASSFQRGNQETQYF. In nucleotides, the CDR3 is TGTGCCAGCAGTTTTCAGCGGGGTAACCAAGAGACCCAGTACTTC.

This chain connects TRBV29-1 to TRBJ1-1; D perhaps matches TRBD1 (5 bases). V was clipped by 6 bases and J by 1 base, with 15 bases between them. Germline lookup yields CDR1 SQVTM and CDR2 ANQGSEA. The CDR3 is 14 residues long. The CDR3 reads CSVASGTANTEAFF. CDR3 coding DNA: TGCAGCGTCGCGTCAGGGACCGCGAACACTGAAGCTTTCTTT.

The chain carries TRBV5-1 and TRBJ2-3, with TRBD2 matching over 10 bases. V dropped 1 base and J dropped 5; count of bases not matched to a gene: 10. This CDR3 contains 17 residues. Germline CDR1 is SGHRS and CDR2 is YFSETQ. The CDR3 spells CASSLQRGGPGGDTQYF. DNA of the CDR3: TGCGCCAGCAGCTTGCAGCGGGGGGGCCCCGGTGGAGATACGCAGTATTTT.

The J gene is TRBJ2-7, the V gene TRBV30; TRBD1 might be the D (5 bases). This CDR3 is built from 12 residues. Looked up from germline, CDR1 is GTSNPN and CDR2 is SVGIG (reference sequence). The V gene lost 0 bases and the J gene lost 11 bases, with 14 bases spanning the gap. CDR3 protein: CAWSVTASGKYF. Here the CDR3 DNA reads TGTGCCTGGAGTGTAACGGCGTCAGGGAAGTACTTC.

In this sample, this clone turned up a few times. The chain couples TRBV7-9 to TRBJ2-2; D remains unclear. CDR1 is SEHNR, CDR2 FQNEAQ, per germline (reference sequence). V lost 3 bases and J lost 2, with 7 bases in between. The CDR3 runs to 14 residues. The CDR3 is CASSFLTNTGELFF. The DNA for the CDR3 is TGTGCCAGCAGCTTTCTTACTAACACCGGGGAGCTGTTTTTT.

The chain carries TRBV6-5 and TRBJ2-1, with a tentative D call TRBD2 (6 bases). There are 16 residues in the CDR3. Germline values: CDR1 MNHEY, CDR2 SVGAGI. V lost 4 bases and J 1 base, leaving 14 bases between the germline ends. The CDR3 reads CASSLEGGGSYNEQFF. CDR3 sequence (DNA): TGTGCCAGCAGTTTGGAGGGAGGAGGTTCCTACAATGAGCAGTTCTTC.

This chain connects TRBV28 to TRBJ2-7, with D maybe TRBD2 (6 bases). V was shortened by 6 bases and J by 4 bases, with 22 bases between the two germline ends. The germline V gene encodes CDR1 MDHEN and CDR2 SYDVKM. The CDR3 has 16 amino acids. The CDR3 region is CASSLAWGESRYEQYF. In DNA form, the CDR3 reads TGTGCCAGCAGCTTAGCGTGGGGGGAAAGTCGATACGAGCAGTACTTC.

The genes are TRBV7-8 and TRBJ2-7, with TRBD2 matching 10 bases. CDR1 is SGHVS and CDR2 is FQNEAQ in the germline V gene. V trimming: 1 base; J trimming: 7 bases; junction bases outside the gene matches: 7. The CDR3 runs 15 residues. The DNA of the CDR3 is TGTGCCAGCAGCTTAGTACTAGCGGGGATAGGGGAGCAGTACTTC. It specifies CASSLVLAGIGEQYF.

The rearrangement joins TRBV9 to TRBJ2-7, with 8 bases matching TRBD2. CDR3 length equals 15 residues. Germline V gene data show CDR1 as SGDLS and CDR2 as YYNGEE. J gave up 2 bases and V 3 bases, and 7 bases lay outside the gene matches. CDR3 sequence reads: CASSGGTSGPYEQYF. Here the CDR3 DNA reads TGTGCCAGCAGCGGAGGCACTAGCGGTCCCTACGAGCAGTACTTC. Variable domain in full (rest from reference TRBV9 and TRBJ2-7): DSGVTQTPKHLITATGQRVTLRCSPRSGDLSVYWYQQSLDQGLQFLIQYYNGEERAKGNILERFSAQQFPDLHSELNLSSLELGDSALYFCASSGGTSGPYEQYFGPGTRLTVT.

V usage is TRBV11-2 and J usage is TRBJ2-7, with D perhaps matching TRBD1 or TRBD2 (5 bases each). V was trimmed by 5 bases and J by 7 bases, leaving 15 bases between them. The CDR3 is 13 residues long. The germline V gene has CDR1 SGHAT and CDR2 FQNNGV. CDR3 in amino acids: CASSPTGREEQYF. As DNA, the CDR3 is TGTGCCAGCAGCCCAACGGGCAGGGAGGAGCAGTACTTC.

The chain recombines TRBV7-6 with TRBJ2-1; TRBD2 matches 12 bases. The germline CDR1 and CDR2 sequences are SGHVS and FNYEAQ. The V segment lost 5 bases and the J segment 7 bases; nucleotides outside the gene matches: 9. This CDR3 has 16 amino acids. The DNA of the CDR3 is TGTGCCAGCAGCCCCCGACTAGCGGGAGTGGGGAATGAGCAGTTCTTC. Its protein product is CASSPRLAGVGNEQFF.

This clone is a singleton in its sample. This chain connects TRBV28 to TRBJ1-5; the D gene is possibly TRBD1 (6 bases). CDR3 length: 12 amino acids. Trimming removed 7 bases from V and 9 bases from J, with 13 bases in between. CDR1 is MDHEN, CDR2 SYDVKM, per germline. CDR3 in DNA: TGTGCCAGCACCAGAGGAGGGGGGCCCCAGCATTTT. As protein: CASTRGGGPQHF.

The gene calls are TRBV28 and TRBJ1-4; D possibly corresponds to TRBD1 (5 bases). Trimming cost V 7 bases and J 0 bases, with 12 bases left between them. CDR1 is MDHEN, CDR2 SYDVKM, per germline. The CDR3 covers 15 residues. CDR3 loop: CASNPGGATNEKLFF. The CDR3, as DNA: TGTGCCAGCAACCCGGGGGGTGCAACTAATGAAAAACTGTTTTTT.

This clone was counted a single time. The J gene is TRBJ2-6, the V gene TRBV5-4; possibly TRBD2 for D (7 bases). Trimming pared 4 bases from V and 0 bases from J, leaving 14 bases between. The CDR3 spans 17 residues. CDR1 and CDR2 (germline): SGHNT, YYREEE (reference sequence). CDR3 in DNA: TGTGCCAGCAGCCGGGGGGACACGAGCTCTGGGGCCAACGTCCTGACTTTC. Protein: CASSRGDTSSGANVLTF. Supplemented by reference TRBV5-4 and TRBJ2-6, the full variable domain reads ETGVTQSPTHLIKTRGQQVTLRCSSQSGHNTVSWYQQALGQGPQFIFQYYREEENGRGNFPPRFSGLQFPNYSSELNVNALELDDSALYLCASSRGDTSSGANVLTFGAGSRLTVL.

The rearrangement joins TRBV30 to TRBJ2-1; D could derive from TRBD1 or TRBD2 (6 bases each). Germline CDR1 GTSNPN, CDR2 SVGIG (reference sequence). With 2 bases removed from V and 5 bases from J, the gap between germline ends came to 16 bases. This CDR3 region has 15 residues. The CDR3: CAWSTSTGAHNEQFF. CDR3 in DNA: TGTGCCTGGAGTACGTCAACGGGGGCTCACAATGAGCAGTTCTTC.

A single count supports this clone. The J gene is TRBJ1-1, the V gene TRBV5-1, with D hard to call. The CDR3 is 15 amino acids. The V and J ends lost 0 bases and 2 bases respectively, with 11 bases between them. Germline CDR1 SGHRS, CDR2 YFSETQ. CDR3 amino acids: CASSLGADLNTEAFF. CDR3 DNA sequence: TGCGCCAGCAGCTTGGGGGCTGACCTAAACACTGAAGCTTTCTTT.

This chain joins TRBV2 and TRBJ2-5; 8 bases fit TRBD1. CDR1 is SNHLY and CDR2 is FYNNEI in the germline V gene. V lost 8 bases, J lost 2 bases, and 4 bases stayed unmatched. The CDR3 extends over 13 amino acids. The DNA of the CDR3 is TGTGCCAGCGGGGACAGGACGCAAGAGACCCAGTACTTC. Translation gives CASGDRTQETQYF.

This chain connects TRBV11-2 to TRBJ2-1; D is possibly TRBD2 (5 bases). Per the germline V gene, CDR1 is SGHAT and CDR2 is FQNNGV. Trimming left V 5 bases short and J 7 bases short, with 15 bases between. The CDR3 sequence is 14 residues long. The CDR3 nucleotides are TGTGCCAGCAGCCTGGCCAGCGGCTTGAATGAGCAGTTCTTC. Translation gives CASSLASGLNEQFF.

This chain uses TRBV10-3 with TRBJ1-1, with 7 bases lining up with TRBD1. Looked up from germline, CDR1 is ENHRY and CDR2 is SYGVKD. The CDR3 loop spans 14 amino acids. Losses at the gene ends were 6 bases for V and 7 bases for J; bases not matched to a gene: 11. CDR3 in DNA: TGTGCCATCAGAAGGGACAGACAATTAGATGAAGCTTTCTTT. It translates to CAIRRDRQLDEAFF.

The chain is built from TRBV18 and TRBJ2-7, with TRBD1 matching 8 bases. CDR3 length: 13 residues. The V segment lost 4 bases and the J segment 3 bases; nucleotides outside the gene matches: 2. Germline V lookup: CDR1 KGHSH, CDR2 LQKENI. The CDR3 region is CASSLGQDYEQYF. The CDR3 nucleotides are TGTGCCAGCTCACTGGGACAGGACTACGAGCAGTACTTC.

The chain is built from TRBV7-8 and TRBJ2-7; 8 bases map to TRBD1. Germline CDR1 and CDR2: SGHVS and FQNEAQ. This CDR3 region has 15 residues. Trimming took 4 bases from V and 6 from J; bases not matched to a gene: 11. The CDR3 sequence: CASSSQPGTGSEQYF. Here the CDR3 DNA reads TGTGCCAGCAGCTCGCAGCCCGGGACAGGTTCCGAGCAGTACTTC. The variable domain in full, with the rest retrieved from reference TRBV7-8 and TRBJ2-7, is GAGVSQSPRYKVAKRGQDVALRCDPISGHVSLFWYQQALGQGPEFLTYFQNEAQLDKSGLPSDRFFAERPEGSVSTLKIQRTQQEDSAVYLCASSSQPGTGSEQYFGPGTRLTVT.

This clone was picked up one time. This sequence joins TRBV15 and TRBJ2-3; TRBD1 is a possible D gene (6 bases). V was shortened by 5 bases and J by 6 bases, with 18 bases between the two germline ends. This CDR3 is 15 amino acids long. Germline V gene sequence: CDR1 LNHNV, CDR2 YYDKDF (reference sequence). The CDR3 here is CATSLLQTGWDTQYF. CDR3 DNA sequence: TGTGCCACCAGCTTACTCCAGACAGGCTGGGATACGCAGTATTTT.

The chain joins TRBV6-1 to TRBJ1-4, with a possible D match to TRBD1 (6 bases). Germline assignment: CDR1 MNHNS and CDR2 SASEGT. The germline V and J ends were trimmed by 8 bases and 8 bases, with 21 bases remaining between them. The CDR3 is made up of 15 amino acids. CDR3 sequence: CASRRGRGPWEKLFF. The CDR3 coding sequence is TGTGCCAGCCGTAGGGGGAGGGGTCCATGGGAAAAACTGTTTTTT.

The chain links TRBV11-2 to TRBJ1-1, with D perhaps matching TRBD1 (5 bases). The germline CDR1 and CDR2 sequences are SGHAT and FQNNGV. The CDR3 has 13 amino acids. Deletions cut 1 base from V and 6 bases from J, with 9 bases between. CDR3 loop: CASSLVRGAEAFF. The CDR3 nucleotides read TGTGCCAGCAGCTTAGTTCGGGGGGCTGAAGCTTTCTTT.

V is TRBV7-2 and J is TRBJ2-3; D is unresolved. The germline CDR1 and CDR2 sequences are SGHTA and FQGNSA. V lost 7 bases to trimming and J lost 3 bases, with 5 bases between them. The length of the CDR3 is 11 residues. CDR3 in amino acids: CASKTTDTQYF. The CDR3 DNA follows: TGTGCCAGCAAGACAACAGATACGCAGTATTTT.

This sequence joins TRBV7-2 and TRBJ2-7; TRBD2 matches at 9 bases. In germline, CDR1 is SGHTA, CDR2 FQGNSA. After removal of 0 bases from V and 5 bases from J, the junction contained 5 bases not matched to a gene. The CDR3 consists of 15 residues. In nucleotides, the CDR3 is TGTGCCAGCAGCTTAGCTAGCGGGAGCTTTAACGAGCAGTACTTC. It encodes CASSLASGSFNEQYF.

This chain links TRBV19 with TRBJ2-1, with 11 bases lining up with TRBD2. The CDR3 is made up of 19 amino acids. CDR1 and CDR2 from the germline V gene are LNHDA and SQIVND (reference sequence). J lost 8 bases, V lost 3 bases, and 18 bases had no gene match. CDR3 sequence (DNA): TGTGCCAGTAGTATCCGTCTAGCGGGGGGCCCAATTTATACTGATGAGCAGTTCTTC. Residues: CASSIRLAGGPIYTDEQFF.

The gene calls are TRBV18 and TRBJ2-3; possibly TRBD2 for D (5 bases). V lost 6 bases, J lost 4 bases, and 11 bases lay in between. CDR3 length equals 13 residues. Germline V gene data show CDR1 as KGHSH and CDR2 as LQKENI. The CDR3 sequence: CASSRGPSDTQYF. The DNA of the CDR3 is TGTGCCAGCTCTCGAGGGCCGTCAGATACGCAGTATTTT.